The clone carrying this TCR beta chain has more than one count but fewer than ten. The target antigen is unknown. V was clipped by 6 bases and J by 5 bases, with 11 bases between them. Germline assignment: CDR1 SEHNR and CDR2 FQNEAQ (reference sequence). The CDR3 is 13 amino acids. cDNA reverse transcribed from extracted RNA served as the sequencing template. Clones were sequenced by immunoSEQ multiplex PCR, and TCRdb holds only the in-frame ones, with some missing. The sample records approximately 65,000 clones, more than 45% being singletons. The data derive from a study of CD8+ T cells in alopecia areata. Study-wide background: Tofacitinib continued for 6 to 18 months and was then withheld for 6 months.

Documented treatment: oral pan-JAK inhibitor, 5-10 mg twice daily. Lesional scalp tissue (obtained by punch biopsy) and peripheral blood were collected from alopecia areata patients. Overall study findings and caveats: In scalp and blood, many expanded lesional clones persisted during tofacitinib. Affected scalp, especially in alopecia totalis/universalis, had a higher clonality than normal scalp did.

The specimen was CD8+ T cells sorted from blood, collected at approximately week 37, from a patient treated with tofacitinib. This chain joins TRBV7-9 and TRBJ1-5; D is unresolved. The sequence was obtained from a human donor with alopecia areata. The DNA for the CDR3 is TGTGCCAGCAGGGCTACGGTGGATCAGCCCCAGCATTTT. It is translated as CASRATVDQPQHF.